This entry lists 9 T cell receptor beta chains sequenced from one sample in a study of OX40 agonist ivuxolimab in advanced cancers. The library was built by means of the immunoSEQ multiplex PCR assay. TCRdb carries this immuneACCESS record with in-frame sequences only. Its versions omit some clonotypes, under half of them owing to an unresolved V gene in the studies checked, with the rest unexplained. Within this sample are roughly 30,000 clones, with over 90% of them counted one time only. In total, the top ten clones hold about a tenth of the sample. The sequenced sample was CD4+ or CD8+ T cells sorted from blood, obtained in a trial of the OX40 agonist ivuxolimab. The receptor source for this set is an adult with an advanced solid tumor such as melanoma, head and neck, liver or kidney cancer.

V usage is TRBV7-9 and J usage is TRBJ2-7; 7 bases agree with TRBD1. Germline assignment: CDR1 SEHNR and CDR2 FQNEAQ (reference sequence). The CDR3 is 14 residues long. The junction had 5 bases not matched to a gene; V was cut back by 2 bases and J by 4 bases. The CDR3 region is CASSLRGQPYEQYF. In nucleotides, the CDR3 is TGTGCCAGCAGCTTAAGGGGACAGCCTTACGAGCAGTACTTC.

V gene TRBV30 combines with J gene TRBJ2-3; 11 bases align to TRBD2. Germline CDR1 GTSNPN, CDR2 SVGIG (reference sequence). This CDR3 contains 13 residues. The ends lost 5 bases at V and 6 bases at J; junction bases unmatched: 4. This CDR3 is CAWSSGRLDTQYF. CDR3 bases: TGTGCCTGGTCTAGCGGGAGGTTGGATACGCAGTATTTT.

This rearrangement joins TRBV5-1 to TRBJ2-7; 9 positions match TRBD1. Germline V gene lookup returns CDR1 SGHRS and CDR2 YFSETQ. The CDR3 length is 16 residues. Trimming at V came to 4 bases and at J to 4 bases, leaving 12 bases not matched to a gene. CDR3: CASSPSSGTGTYEQYF. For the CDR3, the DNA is TGCGCCAGCAGCCCTTCCTCCGGGACAGGGACTTACGAGCAGTACTTC.

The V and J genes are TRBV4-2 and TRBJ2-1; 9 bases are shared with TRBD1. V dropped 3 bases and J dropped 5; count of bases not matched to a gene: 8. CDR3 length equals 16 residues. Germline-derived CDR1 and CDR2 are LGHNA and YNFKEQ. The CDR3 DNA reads TGTGCCAGCAGCCAGCTGACAGGGGGGTTTGACAATGAGCAGTTCTTC. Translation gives CASSQLTGGFDNEQFF.

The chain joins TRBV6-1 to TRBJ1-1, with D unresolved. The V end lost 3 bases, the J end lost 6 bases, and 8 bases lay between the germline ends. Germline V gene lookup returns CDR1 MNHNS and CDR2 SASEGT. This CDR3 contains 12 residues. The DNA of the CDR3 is TGTGCCAGCAGTGACCAGACGCCTGAAGCTTTCTTT. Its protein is CASSDQTPEAFF.

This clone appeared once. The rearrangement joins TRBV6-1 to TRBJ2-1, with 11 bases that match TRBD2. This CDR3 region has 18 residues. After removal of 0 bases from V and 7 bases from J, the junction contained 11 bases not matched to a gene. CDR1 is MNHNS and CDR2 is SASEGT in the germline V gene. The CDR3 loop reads CASSEALLSSGGANEQFF. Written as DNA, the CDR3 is TGTGCCAGCAGTGAAGCGCTTCTGAGTAGCGGGGGGGCAAATGAGCAGTTCTTC.

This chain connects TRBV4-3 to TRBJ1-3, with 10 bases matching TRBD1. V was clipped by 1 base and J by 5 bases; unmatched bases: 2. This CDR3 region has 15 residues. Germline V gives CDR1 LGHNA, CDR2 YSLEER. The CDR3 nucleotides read TGCGCCAGCAGCCAAGGGACAGGGGGACGAAACACCATATATTTT. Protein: CASSQGTGGRNTIYF.

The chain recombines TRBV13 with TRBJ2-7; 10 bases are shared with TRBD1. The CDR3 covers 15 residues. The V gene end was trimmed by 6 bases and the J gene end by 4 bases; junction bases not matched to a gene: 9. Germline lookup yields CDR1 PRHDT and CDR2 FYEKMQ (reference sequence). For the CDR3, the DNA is TGTGCCAGCAGGGAGAAGGGACAGGGGCGTTACGAGCAGTACTTC. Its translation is CASREKGQGRYEQYF.

CDR3 sequence reads: CASLITAAPQATQYF. The CDR3 DNA reads TGTGCCAGCCTTATTACGGCGGCACCGCAAGCTACCCAGTACTTC. The rearrangement links TRBV2 to TRBJ2-5; no definite D call. Germline V gives CDR1 SNHLY, CDR2 FYNNEI. V gave up 8 bases and J gave up 8 bases, with 24 bases separating them. This CDR3 has 15 amino acids.